This T cell receptor (beta chain) appears in the sequencing data of a study of CD8+CD57+ T cells in acquired aplastic anemia. By flow cytometry, patients selected for sequencing had shown an expansion of CD8+CD57+ cells. Per germline, CDR1 DFQATT and CDR2 SNEGSKA (reference sequence). The V and J ends lost 3 bases and 11 bases, in that order; junction bases with no gene match: 11. The length of the CDR3 is 13 residues. TCR beta VDJ and CDR3 were profiled, and genomic DNA was the template. TCRdb itself ran the reads through MiXCR, one entry per CDR3 protein. The sample holds approximately 95,000 distinct CDR3 sequences, about 63% seen once. The table lists this clonotype with a few counts.

V is TRBV20-1 and J is TRBJ1-1; 8 nucleotides align to TRBD1. The receptor was derived from a human donor with aplastic anemia. Specimen: sorted CD4+, CD8+, or CD8+CD57+ T cells (not recorded which) from PBMCs. The CDR3 is CSASPSGQGTAFF. The DNA of the CDR3 is TGCAGTGCTAGCCCCTCAGGACAGGGCACGGCTTTCTTT.